This T cell receptor (beta chain) was found in a study of blood T cells in healthy people across ages. Drawn from each donor were ten milliliters of peripheral blood. Each sample yielded at least 5.5 micrograms of PBMC total RNA. Through a sample-barcoded 5' primer and a J-beta primer mix, a second PCR was run for roughly 6 to 12 cycles. A template-switch adaptor with 12 random nucleotides tagged each cDNA molecule. MiXCR, applied by TCRdb to the 5' RACE reads, yields one record per CDR3 protein. The sample lists about 1.6 million distinct CDR3 sequences, about 32% seen once, with about 11% in the top ten. Germline values: CDR1 MNHEY, CDR2 SMNVEV (reference sequence). This CDR3 contains 14 residues. With 4 bases removed from V and 6 bases from J, the gap between germline ends came to 13 bases. With regard to this clonotype: Its target is unknown.

The study, taken as a whole, reports: It was the long-lived donors that had more naive CD4+ cells and higher diversity than aged donors.

Sequencing was carried out using blood. This chain joins TRBV27 and TRBJ1-5; weak D call: TRBD1 (5 bases). This TCR derives from a woman in her twenties or thirties in good health. This chain's CDR3 is CASSSFRVSQPQHF. In DNA form, the CDR3 reads TGTGCCAGCAGTTCTTTCAGGGTGTCTCAGCCCCAGCATTTT.